This T cell receptor (beta chain) was obtained from a study of tumor and adjacent non-tumor tissue in lung cancer. Overall study: The cohort had about a dozen adenocarcinoma, 2 squamous cell and 1 small cell patients.

The CDR3 contains 15 residues. The germline V and J ends were trimmed by 7 bases and 5 bases, with 20 bases remaining between them. Germline V gene data show CDR1 as MNHNS and CDR2 as SASEGT. This sample's RNA came from whole unsorted tissue. Three rounds of nested PCR, following a modified ARM-PCR protocol, produced the TCRbeta library. TCRdb passed the multiplex PCR reads through MiXCR, listing each CDR3 protein once. The profile shows about 200,000 distinct CDR3 sequences, around 70% of them singletons. This clonotype originated in a man aged 55 to 70 with non-small cell lung cancer. The sample comprised lung tumor tissue. This chain connects TRBV6-1 to TRBJ1-1; possibly TRBD1 for D (6 bases). CDR3 nucleotide sequence: TGTGCCAGCAACGATGGACCGGGGGCCGGAACTGAAGCTTTCTTT. Its translation: CASNDGPGAGTEAFF.